What follows are 28 T cell receptor beta chains derived from one specimen sequenced in a study of blood T cells in healthy people across ages. Alongside a J-beta primer mix, a sample-barcoded 5' primer served in a second PCR lasting about 7 to 11 cycles. TCRdb redid the calling of the 5' RACE reads with MiXCR, one entry per CDR3 protein. The data show approximately 880,000 distinct CDR3 sequences, around 48% seen once. The source material was blood. These receptors were taken from a man aged 30 to 39 in good health.

This clonotype was detected ten times or more. The chain employs TRBV4-1 and TRBJ1-2, with 8 nucleotides matching TRBD1. V shed 2 bases, J shed 4 bases, and the junction held 6 bases outside the gene matches. CDR1 MGHRA and CDR2 YSYEKL come from the germline V gene. CDR3 length: 15 residues. CDR3 residues: CASSQPQGVGYGYTF. Here the CDR3 DNA reads TGCGCCAGCAGCCAACCACAGGGGGTAGGCTATGGCTACACCTTC.

This clonotype came up many times. V and J are TRBV20-1 and TRBJ2-7; the D gene is possibly TRBD1 (5 bases). This CDR3 region has 13 residues. Germline lookup yields CDR1 DFQATT and CDR2 SNEGSKA (reference sequence). Trimming took off 6 bases at V and 2 bases at J, with 14 bases between the two ends. The CDR3 bases are TGCAGTGCAGTTGACAGCGAGCCCTACGAGCAGTACTTC. Protein: CSAVDSEPYEQYF.

There are a few counts of this clonotype. The V call is TRBV27, the J call TRBJ2-7; D might be TRBD1 (5 bases). The germline V gene encodes CDR1 MNHEY and CDR2 SMNVEV (reference sequence). Trimming shortened V by 2 bases and J by 6 bases, and 14 bases separated the two germline ends. CDR3 length: 14 amino acids. The CDR3 region is CASSLPGHRSEQYF. The CDR3 nucleotides are TGTGCCAGCAGTTTACCCGGACACAGGAGCGAGCAGTACTTC.

The rearrangement links TRBV20-1 to TRBJ2-7, with 10 bases identical to TRBD2. V gave up 6 bases and J gave up 1 base; unmatched junction bases: 9. Germline CDR1 is DFQATT and CDR2 is SNEGSKA (reference sequence). The CDR3 is 15 amino acids. CDR3 protein: CSAQRTSGSSYEQYF. The DNA of the CDR3 is TGCAGTGCCCAGCGGACTAGCGGAAGTTCCTACGAGCAGTACTTC.

The chain combines TRBV6-5 with TRBJ1-5, with D possibly being TRBD1 (5 bases). The germline CDR1 and CDR2 sequences are MNHEY and SVGAGI. V was clipped by 7 bases and J by 3 bases, with 13 bases between them. The CDR3 has 14 amino acids. In DNA form, the CDR3 reads TGTGCCAGCAAGAGGGGAGGGATCAATCAGCCCCAGCATTTT. This translates into CASKRGGINQPQHF.

This rearrangement joins TRBV30 to TRBJ1-1; a weak D match, TRBD1 (5 bases). The germline V gene has CDR1 GTSNPN and CDR2 SVGIG (reference sequence). The CDR3 contains 13 residues. V was pared by 7 bases and J by 4 bases, with 16 bases between. DNA for the CDR3: TGTGCCTCCTACCGTCCGAGGGGCACTGAAGCTTTCTTT. This gives the protein CASYRPRGTEAFF.

The chain has TRBV20-1 and TRBJ1-2; TRBD1 might be the D (5 bases). Germline CDR1 DFQATT, CDR2 SNEGSKA (reference sequence). The CDR3 covers 13 residues. V was shortened by 5 bases and J by 0 bases, with 10 bases between the two germline ends. CDR3 sequence: CSALGGANYGYTF. The DNA of the CDR3 is TGCAGTGCTTTGGGGGGAGCTAACTATGGCTACACCTTC.

In this sample, this clonotype turned up a few times. The chain recombines TRBV20-1 with TRBJ2-7; D is possibly TRBD1 (5 bases). The V end lost 5 bases, the J end lost 0 bases, and 20 bases lay between the germline ends. Germline V lookup: CDR1 DFQATT, CDR2 SNEGSKA (reference sequence). The CDR3 sequence is 16 residues long. This CDR3 is CSAPPGEGAISYEQYF. The DNA of the CDR3 is TGCAGTGCTCCGCCTGGGGAAGGGGCCATCTCCTACGAGCAGTACTTC.

This clonotype was detected a few times. The genes are TRBV5-1 and TRBJ2-7, with 8 nucleotides matching TRBD2. Germline V lookup: CDR1 SGHRS, CDR2 YFSETQ. The V segment lost 4 bases and the J segment 2 bases; nucleotides outside the gene matches: 5. The CDR3 spans 14 residues. The CDR3, as DNA: TGCGCCAGCAGCGCGGAACTAGCGGCCTACGAGCAGTACTTC. This encodes CASSAELAAYEQYF.

The genes are TRBV15 and TRBJ2-7; D possibly matches TRBD1 or TRBD2 (6 bases each). CDR1 is LNHNV, CDR2 YYDKDF, per germline (reference sequence). The CDR3 is 15 amino acids. The V and J ends lost 1 base and 1 base respectively, with 11 bases between them. In DNA form, the CDR3 reads TGTGCCACCAGCAGAGGGGAAGGGGGGTCCTACGAGCAGTACTTC. Amino acids: CATSRGEGGSYEQYF.

The chain uses TRBV20-1 and TRBJ2-7, with TRBD2 as a possible D gene (7 bases). CDR3 length: 15 residues. Germline lookup yields CDR1 DFQATT and CDR2 SNEGSKA (reference sequence). Trimming took 1 base from V and 5 from J, leaving 18 bases between them. The CDR3 sequence is CSARAEGGAINEQYF. DNA for the CDR3: TGCAGTGCTAGAGCTGAGGGGGGGGCGATTAACGAGCAGTACTTC.

The chain joins TRBV9 to TRBJ2-5, with D tentatively TRBD1 (6 bases). The CDR3 is made up of 16 amino acids. The germline V gene has CDR1 SGDLS and CDR2 YYNGEE. V lost 3 bases and J lost 2, with 17 bases in between. The CDR3 region has the DNA TGTGCCAGCAGCGGGAGAACCGGGACACTTCAAGAGACCCAGTACTTC. Translation: CASSGRTGTLQETQYF.

The chain recombines TRBV20-1 with TRBJ1-5; D gene unclear. V lost 3 bases and J 7 bases, leaving 13 bases between the germline ends. The CDR3 length is 13 residues. Germline values: CDR1 DFQATT, CDR2 SNEGSKA (reference sequence). DNA of the CDR3: TGCAGTGCTAGTCCTGGGAATAACCAGCCCCAGCATTTT. This codes for CSASPGNNQPQHF.

This clonotype was observed a few times. The gene calls are TRBV7-2 and TRBJ2-3, with 11 bases fitting TRBD2. The length of the CDR3 is 18 residues. J gave up 7 bases and V 4 bases, and 16 bases lay outside the gene matches. CDR1 is SGHTA, CDR2 FQGNSA, per germline. The CDR3 coding sequence is TGTGCCAGCAGCTCCCTACCCGTCACTAGCGGGGGCGGGAATACGCAGTATTTT. Protein sequence: CASSSLPVTSGGGNTQYF.

The rearrangement links TRBV5-1 to TRBJ2-1; 8 bases match TRBD2. Germline CDR1 SGHRS, CDR2 YFSETQ. V shed 0 bases and J 5 bases; nucleotides not matched to a gene: 7. The CDR3 is 16 amino acids. The CDR3 loop reads CASSLVGTSGHNEQFF. Here the CDR3 DNA reads TGCGCCAGCAGCTTGGTAGGTACTAGCGGACACAATGAGCAGTTCTTC.

The chain uses TRBV9 and TRBJ2-7; D perhaps matches TRBD1 (5 bases). Trimming cost V 0 bases and J 5 bases, with 15 bases left between them. Per germline, CDR1 SGDLS and CDR2 YYNGEE. CDR3 size: 15 residues. The CDR3 sequence: CASSVGSSRGDEQYF. As DNA, the CDR3 is TGTGCCAGCAGCGTAGGATCCAGTAGGGGCGACGAGCAGTACTTC.

Only a few counts were recorded for this clonotype. CDR3 coding DNA: TGTGCCAGCAGCTTCCCTTCCGGGCCAGATACGCAGTATTTT. Its protein is CASSFPSGPDTQYF. The chain couples TRBV7-2 to TRBJ2-3, with D unresolved. The germline V and J ends were trimmed by 3 bases and 4 bases, with 11 bases remaining between them. The CDR3 has 14 amino acids. Germline CDR1 SGHTA, CDR2 FQGNSA. Full variable domain (rest looked up from reference TRBV7-2 and TRBJ2-3): GAGVSQSPSNKVTEKGKDVELRCDPISGHTALYWYRQSLGQGLEFLIYFQGNSAPDKSGLPSDRFSAERTGGSVSTLTIQRTQQEDSAVYLCASSFPSGPDTQYFGPGTRLTVL.

V is TRBV12-3 or TRBV12-4 and J is TRBJ2-7; possibly TRBD1 for D (5 bases). The V end lost 2 bases, the J end lost 5 bases, and 10 bases lay between the germline ends. This CDR3 contains 13 residues. CDR3 sequence (DNA): TGTGCCAGCAGTTTATATCAGGGCAACGAGCAGTACTTC. This codes for CASSLYQGNEQYF.

The table lists this clonotype with a few counts. The gene calls are TRBV3-1 and TRBJ2-6; tentatively, D is TRBD1 or TRBD2 (5 bases each). V lost 2 bases and J lost 10, with 18 bases in between. The CDR3 runs 16 residues. Per the germline V gene, CDR1 is LGHDT and CDR2 is YNNKEL (reference sequence). The CDR3 nucleotides read TGTGCCAGCAGCCAATTCCGGGACGTCTCCCCAAACGTCCTGACTTTC. Amino acids: CASSQFRDVSPNVLTF.

V gene TRBV2 combines with J gene TRBJ2-7; D call uncertain. Per germline, CDR1 SNHLY and CDR2 FYNNEI. V was cut by 4 bases and J by 7 bases, with 14 bases left in between. CDR3 length equals 13 residues. In nucleotides, the CDR3 is TGTGCCAGCAGTGGGCCGACCATCGGGGAGCAGTACTTC. It encodes CASSGPTIGEQYF.

The V call is TRBV6-5, the J call TRBJ2-4; D is possibly TRBD2 (7 bases). The J call may be wrong; the DNA end is better matched by TRBJ2-5. Germline CDR1 MNHEY, CDR2 SVGAGI. The CDR3 spans 15 residues. The CDR3 sequence is CASSYGRGPAQTQYF. CDR3 nucleotides: TGTGCCAGCAGTTACGGGCGGGGGCCTGCCCAGACCCAGTACTTC.

J is TRBJ2-7 and V is TRBV5-1; 7 bases match TRBD1. The germline V gene has CDR1 SGHRS and CDR2 YFSETQ. Trimming removed 10 bases from V and 0 bases from J; junction bases left unmatched: 10. The CDR3 spans 14 residues. CDR3 amino acids: CAGNPTGSSYEQYF. The CDR3 bases are TGCGCCGGCAACCCGACAGGGAGCTCCTACGAGCAGTACTTC.

This clonotype was counted a few times. The chain recombines TRBV12-3 or TRBV12-4 with TRBJ1-6, with 8 bases that match TRBD1. The CDR3 extends over 15 amino acids. V shed 6 bases and J 7 bases; nucleotides not matched to a gene: 8. The CDR3 nucleotides read TGTGCCAGCAGGGGCGGACAGGGACAGAATTCACCCCTCCACTTT. The encoded protein is CASRGGQGQNSPLHF.

The J gene is TRBJ2-1, the V gene TRBV7-2, with 10 bases aligning to TRBD2. Germline V gene lookup returns CDR1 SGHTA and CDR2 FQGNSA. The V and J ends lost 1 base and 10 bases, in that order; junction bases with no gene match: 13. The CDR3 consists of 17 residues. The CDR3, as DNA: TGTGCCAGCAGCTTAGTTGCAGCGGGGGGGCAATCGTCAGAGCAGTTCTTC. Amino acid sequence: CASSLVAAGGQSSEQFF.

This chain links TRBV14 with TRBJ1-2, with D possibly being TRBD1 (5 bases). Germline CDR1 SGHDN, CDR2 FVKESK. Trimming took 1 base from V and 0 from J, leaving 12 bases between them. The CDR3 consists of 16 residues. The CDR3 region has the DNA TGTGCCAGCAGCCAAGGCTCTGGGGGAGCTAACTATGGCTACACCTTC. It encodes CASSQGSGGANYGYTF.

This rearrangement joins TRBV4-3 to TRBJ1-4; 12 bases align to TRBD1. The J segment lost 7 bases and the V segment lost 3 bases, leaving 3 bases of the junction unmatched. The CDR3 loop spans 15 amino acids. Germline V gene lookup returns CDR1 LGHNA and CDR2 YSLEER. The CDR3 protein is CASSQGDRGLEKLFF. CDR3 nucleotides: TGCGCCAGCAGCCAGGGGGACAGGGGGCTTGAAAAACTGTTTTTT.

This clonotype was detected a few times. V is TRBV25-1 and J is TRBJ2-1; D is possibly TRBD2 (7 bases). Trimming shortened V by 2 bases and J by 7 bases, and 21 bases separated the two germline ends. This CDR3 has 17 amino acids. The germline V gene encodes CDR1 MGHDK and CDR2 SYGVNS. The CDR3 reads CASSEPGWGGPGNEQFF. Here the CDR3 DNA reads TGTGCCAGCAGTGAACCAGGATGGGGGGGGCCGGGGAATGAGCAGTTCTTC.

As concerns this clonotype: Mismatch with germline at one junction end may stem from a read error. V is TRBV4-1 and J is TRBJ2-3; 7 bases match TRBD1. Germline assignment: CDR1 MGHRA and CDR2 YSYEKL. The CDR3 runs to 15 residues. This chain's CDR3 is CASSSLGGSRDAQYF. DNA of the CDR3: TGCGCCAGCAGCTCGTTAGGGGGCTCTAGAGATGCGCAGTATTTT.